Listed below are T cell receptor beta chains from one sample, sequenced in a study of shared clonotypes between healthy human individuals. The repertoire was sequenced with immunoSEQ multiplex PCR; TCRdb's copy has only in-frame clones and lacks some. The sample holds about 1 million clones, around 76% seen once. Material: memory CD4+ T cells sorted from blood. These receptors were obtained from a man between 18 and 29 years old in good health. Each CDR3 is given with its conserved first and last residue. A D gene is named only where the DNA matches it firmly. Some rows have no size entry. The others give once, few or many, or a class for an expanded clone.

TRBV10-3	-	-	TRBJ2-5	TGTGCCATCAGTGACACAAAAGGGGACACCCAAGAGACCCAGTACTTC	CAISDTKGDTQETQYF
TRBV7-2	once	TRBD2	TRBJ2-1	TGTGCCAGCAGGTACCGCGGGACTAGCGGCGGCCATGAGCAGTTCTTC	CASRYRGTSGGHEQFF
TRBV25-1	-	-	TRBJ1-2	TGTGCCAGCAGTGACTCACCTGATAACTATGGCTACACCTTC	CASSDSPDNYGYTF
TRBV29-1	few	-	TRBJ1-2	TGCAGCGCCTATTACGGGACTCCTAACTATGGCTACACCTTC	CSAYYGTPNYGYTF
TRBV10-3	once	TRBD2	TRBJ2-2	TGTGCCACCCATTTCGGATCGAGCGGGGGCACCGGGGAGCTGTTTTTT	CATHFGSSGGTGELFF
TRBV19	-	TRBD2	TRBJ2-2	TGTGCCAGTATTTCCCCTAGCGGGAGATCCACCGGGGAGCTGTTTTTT	CASISPSGRSTGELFF
TRBV5-1	-	TRBD1	TRBJ2-1	TGCGCCAGCAGCTTATTTTCAGGGGGTAATGATGAGCAGTTCTTC	CASSLFSGGNDEQFF
TRBV6-1	once	-	TRBJ1-2	TGTGCCAGCAGGGGGGGGGACTATGGCTACACCTTC	CASRGGDYGYTF
TRBV6-1	few	TRBD1	TRBJ1-2	TGTGCCAGCTCTTCTGGGGACAGGTCCTATGGCTACACCTTC	CASSSGDRSYGYTF
TRBV7-4	-	TRBD2	TRBJ2-7	TGTGCCAGCAGCGCGGGACTAGCGGGAGGCCCCCACGAGCAGTACTTC	CASSAGLAGGPHEQYF
TRBV7-8	-	-	TRBJ1-5	TGTGCCAGCAGCCAAGTGGGGGGCATGCGGCCCCAGCATTTT	CASSQVGGMRPQHF
TRBV7-3	-	TRBD1	TRBJ2-7	TGTGCCAGCAGCTTGGGGACAGGGGACGAGCAGTACTTC	CASSLGTGDEQYF
TRBV28	-	-	TRBJ2-7	TGTGCCAGCAGTTCCCTAGGGGCGGTGGGGCGCGAGCAGTACTTC	CASSSLGAVGREQYF
TRBV30	-	-	TRBJ2-3	TGTGCCTGGTGCAAAACAGGGACAGATACGCAGTATTTT	CAWCKTGTDTQYF
TRBV15	once	-	TRBJ1-5	TGTGCCACCAGCAGAGGGAAAGGGGGGCAGGGCAATCAGCCCCAGCATTTT	CATSRGKGGQGNQPQHF
TRBV5-1	once	-	TRBJ1-3	TGCGCCAGCAGCGTGATGACAGGAGGAGTTGGAAACACCATATATTTT	CASSVMTGGVGNTIYF
TRBV28	-	TRBD1	TRBJ1-6	TGTGCCAGCACCTCACAGGGGCCCTGGTCACCCCTCCACTTT	CASTSQGPWSPLHF
TRBV27	-	-	TRBJ1-4	TGTGCCAGCAGTTTAATCTGGGCGGATTTAAAACTGTTTTTT	CASSLIWADLKLFF
TRBV6-1	once	-	TRBJ1-4	TGTGCCAGCAGTGTACTTAGGGCCACTACGGGTGAAAAACTGTTTTTT	CASSVLRATTGEKLFF
TRBV2	once	-	TRBJ2-1	TGTGCCAGCAGTGAAAGGTGGGGGACAGAGCAGTTCTTC	CASSERWGTEQFF
TRBV18	few	-	TRBJ1-3	TGTGCCAGCTCACCAGAAGGGAAGCGTGGAAACACCATATATTTT	CASSPEGKRGNTIYF
TRBV19	few	-	TRBJ1-2	TGTGCCAGTAGCGACTACCAGGTCGGCTATGGCTACACCTTC	CASSDYQVGYGYTF
TRBV6-4	-	TRBD1	TRBJ1-2	TGTGCCAGCAGTCTACGACAGGGGGTAGGAGGCTACACCTTC	CASSLRQGVGGYTF
TRBV29-1	-	-	TRBJ1-1	TGCAGCGTACTACAGATTCACTTGAACACTGAAGCTTTCTTT	CSVLQIHLNTEAFF
TRBV5-1	-	-	TRBJ1-1	TGCGCCAGCAGCTCAACGGCGGGTCCAGGTCCCCACACTGAAGCTTTCTTT	CASSSTAGPGPHTEAFF
TRBV7-2	-	-	TRBJ1-1	TGTGCCACCATGGGACGGGAGTTCACTGAAGCTTTCTTT	CATMGREFTEAFF
TRBV5-1	-	TRBD2	TRBJ2-1	TGCGCCAGCAGCCTCGGGACTAGCGTCAACAATGAGCAGTTCTTC	CASSLGTSVNNEQFF
TRBV20-1	-	-	TRBJ1-1	TGCAGTGCTAACTTGCGACGTGAAGCTTTCTTT	CSANLRREAFF
TRBV5-1	-	TRBD1	TRBJ1-3	TGCGCCAGCAGCCCTTCCCCGGACAGGTCTGGAAACACCATATATTTT	CASSPSPDRSGNTIYF
TRBV6-1	-	-	TRBJ1-3	TGTGCCAGCAGTGGGTTAGTATACTCTGGAAACACCATATATTTT	CASSGLVYSGNTIYF
TRBV28	once	-	TRBJ1-4	TGTGCCAGCAGTGTGTACGAAAAACTGTTTTTT	CASSVYEKLFF
TRBV5-4	-	-	TRBJ1-1	TGTGCCAGCAGCTTGGATGGTCAGTATGAAGCTTTCTTT	CASSLDGQYEAFF
TRBV2	-	TRBD1	TRBJ1-4	TGTGCCAGCTCCTCGGACAGGATGGGGAAACTGTTTTTT	CASSSDRMGKLFF
TRBV28	few	TRBD1	TRBJ1-5	TGTGCCAGCAGTTTAAGGCCCGGGACAGGGAAGATAAGGAGCAATCAGCCCCAGCATTTT	CASSLRPGTGKIRSNQPQHF
TRBV30	-	-	TRBJ2-1	TGTGCCTGGCAGGAGCTTACAGCTAATGAGCAGTTCTTC	CAWQELTANEQFF
TRBV7-6	-	-	TRBJ1-2	TGTGCCAGCAGCTCTCGGGACCTTCGGGGCTACACCTTC	CASSSRDLRGYTF
TRBV25-1	-	-	TRBJ1-2	TGTGCCAGCAGTGGGGGTACATACCATGGCTACACCTTC	CASSGGTYHGYTF
TRBV15	-	-	TRBJ1-2	TGTGCCACCAGCAGAGATACAGCTAACTATGGCTACACCTTC	CATSRDTANYGYTF
TRBV28	-	-	TRBJ1-4	TGTGCCAGCAGTCCCCCTTTTAATGAAAAACTGTTTTTT	CASSPPFNEKLFF
TRBV29-1	once	-	TRBJ2-7	TGCAGCGTTGGCCCCACAGGGTACGAGCAGTACTTC	CSVGPTGYEQYF
TRBV30	few	TRBD1	TRBJ1-6	TGTGCCTGGTGCACGACAGGGGAGTTGTCACCCCTCCACTTT	CAWCTTGELSPLHF
TRBV7-2	-	-	TRBJ1-3	TGTGCCAGCAGCTCTCAGACTCCTGGAAACACCATATATTTT	CASSSQTPGNTIYF
TRBV29-1	-	-	TRBJ1-3	TGCAGCGTAAGCCAACAGGTTGGGCCTGGAAACACCATATATTTT	CSVSQQVGPGNTIYF
TRBV7-9	-	-	TRBJ1-6	TGTGCCAGCAGCTCTCAGGGACTTGTCGCCTATAATTCACCCCTCCACTTT	CASSSQGLVAYNSPLHF
TRBV10-3	-	-	TRBJ2-7	TGTGCCATCAGTGGTGTAGGGTACGAGCAGTACTTC	CAISGVGYEQYF
TRBV6-5	-	-	TRBJ2-2	TGTGCCAGCAGGATCAGACAGGCCGGGGAGCTGTTTTTT	CASRIRQAGELFF
TRBV15	-	TRBD2	TRBJ2-7	TGTGCCACCAGCAGAGATCGGTCAGTAGCGGGAGCCTACGAGCAGTACTTC	CATSRDRSVAGAYEQYF